Below, 26 T cell receptor beta chains from the same sample are listed, as sequenced in a study of beta chain features in type 1 diabetes. Reverse transcription of all isolated RNA meant that expressed TCRB transcripts were sequenced. The method was immunoSEQ multiplex PCR; TCRdb's version includes in-frame clones alone and lacks a portion of them. The data contain some 99,000 clones, under 40% of them singletons. Input material: stem cell memory CD4+ T cells from blood. These receptors were collected from a woman aged 18 to 35 in good health.

The rearrangement uses TRBV4-1 and TRBJ2-7; D might be TRBD1 (5 bases). V lost 1 base and J 0 bases, leaving 10 bases between the germline ends. Germline loops: CDR1 MGHRA, CDR2 YSYEKL. The CDR3 is 15 residues long. In nucleotides, the CDR3 is TGCGCCAGCAGCCAAGTGGCAGGGCGCTCCTACGAGCAGTACTTC. Its protein product is CASSQVAGRSYEQYF.

Many counts were recorded for this clone. Other nucleotide sequences in the sample specify the same CDR3. The V gene is TRBV7-2, the J gene TRBJ2-7; 10 bases line up with TRBD1. The V gene's germline CDR1 is SGHTA and CDR2 FQGNSA. V lost 0 bases to trimming and J lost 2 bases; unmatched junction nucleotides: 1. The CDR3 consists of 15 residues. CDR3 coding DNA: TGTGCCAGCAGCTTAGCGGGGACAGGGGCCTACGAGCAGTACTTC. Translation gives CASSLAGTGAYEQYF.

The V gene is TRBV5-1, the J gene TRBJ2-7, with D tentatively TRBD1 (6 bases). Germline loops: CDR1 SGHRS, CDR2 YFSETQ. This CDR3 is 13 amino acids long. Between the trimmed V and J ends, which lost 3 bases and 3 bases, there was a span of 10 bases. The CDR3 protein is CASSSGQFYEQYF. CDR3 DNA: TGCGCCAGCAGCTCTGGACAGTTCTACGAGCAGTACTTC.

The chain carries TRBV7-9 and TRBJ1-5, with D possibly matching TRBD1 (5 bases). Trimming stripped 5 bases from V and 3 bases from J, with 17 bases between. From germline, CDR1 is SEHNR and CDR2 FQNEAQ (reference sequence). The CDR3 length is 16 residues. In DNA form, the CDR3 reads TGTGCCAGCAGCGCGGGACTGAGATCTTCCAATCAGCCCCAGCATTTT. Protein: CASSAGLRSSNQPQHF.

V usage is TRBV5-1 and J usage is TRBJ2-2; no firm D call. This CDR3 comprises 15 residues. Germline V gene data show CDR1 as SGHRS and CDR2 as YFSETQ. Trimming took 9 bases from V and 0 from J, leaving 15 bases between them. The CDR3 nucleotides are TGCGCCACCGCATCATCATCGGCGAACACCGGGGAGCTGTTTTTT. It yields the protein CATASSSANTGELFF.

J is TRBJ2-5 and V is TRBV7-9; D perhaps matches TRBD1 (6 bases). Trimming cost V 5 bases and J 2 bases, with 15 bases left between them. The CDR3 spans 15 residues. The germline gives CDR1 SEHNR, CDR2 FQNEAQ (reference sequence). CDR3 bases: TGTGCCAGCAGCCTATGGGGCAGGGGTCAAGAGACCCAGTACTTC. As protein: CASSLWGRGQETQYF.

The rearrangement uses TRBV7-6 and TRBJ1-4, with 9 positions matching TRBD1. Germline V lookup: CDR1 SGHVS, CDR2 FNYEAQ. The CDR3 has 14 amino acids. Trimming at V came to 4 bases and at J to 7 bases, leaving 4 bases not matched to a gene. The CDR3 sequence is CASSYQTGGEKLFF. CDR3 in DNA: TGTGCCAGCAGCTACCAGACAGGGGGTGAAAAACTGTTTTTT.

This clone was picked up many times. V and J are TRBV4-1 and TRBJ2-7; perhaps TRBD1 as D (6 bases). The CDR3 extends over 15 amino acids. CDR1 is MGHRA, CDR2 YSYEKL, per germline. Trimming left V 6 bases short and J 9 bases short, with 24 bases between. As DNA, the CDR3 is TGCGCCAGCAGTCCCAAACATCTAACAGGGCTCGGGCAGTACTTC. This sequence encodes CASSPKHLTGLGQYF.

This clone was found a few times. The V call is TRBV10-3, the J call TRBJ2-1; D might be TRBD1 (5 bases). CDR3 length: 14 residues. V shed 2 bases and J shed 9 bases, with 14 bases lying between them. The germline gives CDR1 ENHRY, CDR2 SYGVKD. CDR3 protein: CAISEMARVIEQFF. CDR3 nucleotide sequence: TGTGCCATCAGTGAGATGGCCAGGGTTATTGAGCAGTTCTTC.

The CDR3 reads CASSQDYFYEQYF. Here the CDR3 DNA reads TGTGCCAGCAGTCAAGACTATTTCTACGAGCAGTACTTC. J is TRBJ2-7 and V is TRBV7-2; D is possibly TRBD2 (5 bases). Germline V gives CDR1 SGHTA, CDR2 FQGNSA. The CDR3 contains 13 residues. The germline V and J ends were trimmed by 6 bases and 3 bases, with 12 bases remaining between them.

The chain has TRBV11-3 and TRBJ2-1, with TRBD1 as a possible D gene (6 bases). The CDR3 length is 13 residues. CDR1 is SGHNT and CDR2 is YENEEA in the germline V gene. Trimming left V 6 bases short and J 8 bases short, with 14 bases between. CDR3 DNA sequence: TGTGCCAGCAGTCAGCTTCAGGGGTATGAGCAGTTCTTC. It is translated as CASSQLQGYEQFF.

The genes are TRBV5-6 and TRBJ1-1, with a weak D call TRBD1 (5 bases). CDR3 size: 14 residues. Trimming took off 4 bases at V and 1 base at J, with 11 bases between the two ends. Germline assignment: CDR1 SGHDT and CDR2 YYEEEE. This CDR3 reads CASSPRQKNTEAFF. Here the CDR3 DNA reads TGTGCCAGCAGCCCAAGACAGAAGAACACTGAAGCTTTCTTT. The variable domain in full, completed from reference TRBV5-6 and TRBJ1-1, reads DAGVTQSPTHLIKTRGQQVTLRCSPKSGHDTVSWYQQALGQGPQFIFQYYEEEERQRGNFPDRFSGHQFPNYSSELNVNALLLGDSALYLCASSPRQKNTEAFFGQGTRLTVV.

The chain combines TRBV11-2 with TRBJ1-1; D is possibly TRBD1 (6 bases). The CDR3 loop spans 16 amino acids. Trimming cost V 2 bases and J 4 bases, with 17 bases left between them. In germline, CDR1 is SGHAT, CDR2 FQNNGV. Written as DNA, the CDR3 is TGTGCCAGCAGCTTACTACCGGGACACCCAGGCACTGAAGCTTTCTTT. Protein sequence: CASSLLPGHPGTEAFF.

This clone has only a few counts. The CDR3 bases are TGTGCCAGCTCACCCTTAACAGGGTACGAGCAGTACTTC. This gives the protein CASSPLTGYEQYF. The chain has TRBV18 and TRBJ2-7; D is possibly TRBD1 (6 bases). Trimming took 3 bases from V and 4 from J, leaving 10 bases between them. The germline V gene has CDR1 KGHSH and CDR2 LQKENI. The CDR3 spans 13 residues. Combining the CDR3 with reference TRBV18 and TRBJ2-7 gives the whole variable domain NAGVMQNPRHLVRRRGQEARLRCSPMKGHSHVYWYRQLPEEGLKFMVYLQKENIIDESGMPKERFSAEFPKEGPSILRIQQVVRGDSAAYFCASSPLTGYEQYFGPGTRLTVT.

In this sample, this clone turned up a few times. The chain carries TRBV7-8 and TRBJ1-2; D uncertain. The CDR3 is 15 amino acids. Germline V gene sequence: CDR1 SGHVS, CDR2 FQNEAQ. Trimming shortened V by 8 bases and J by 4 bases, and 20 bases separated the two germline ends. The CDR3: CASSRALGMGYGYTF. The CDR3 DNA reads as TGTGCCAGCTCACGCGCACTAGGGATGGGCTATGGCTACACCTTC.

This sequence joins TRBV27 and TRBJ2-7; TRBD2 matches 10 bases. The CDR3 covers 13 residues. Germline V CDR1 and CDR2: MNHEY, SMNVEV (reference sequence). Germline trimming cut 6 bases from V and 4 bases from J; bases unmatched to any gene: 3. CDR3: CASRPSGRYEQYF. CDR3 coding DNA: TGTGCCAGCAGACCTAGCGGGAGATACGAGCAGTACTTC.

This clone was seen a few times. The chain combines TRBV7-2 with TRBJ2-1, with 8 bases aligning to TRBD1. This CDR3 spans 15 amino acids. Germline CDR1 SGHTA, CDR2 FQGNSA. The J segment lost 6 bases and the V segment lost 3 bases, leaving 7 bases of the junction unmatched. The CDR3 region is CASSFRDRRVNEQFF. In DNA form, the CDR3 reads TGTGCCAGCAGCTTTCGGGACAGGAGGGTCAATGAGCAGTTCTTC. The whole variable domain, filled in from reference TRBV7-2 and TRBJ2-1, reads GAGVSQSPSNKVTEKGKDVELRCDPISGHTALYWYRQSLGQGLEFLIYFQGNSAPDKSGLPSDRFSAERTGGSVSTLTIQRTQQEDSAVYLCASSFRDRRVNEQFFGPGTRLTVL.

This clone was seen a few times. This CDR3 reads CASSGRDRGFESSYEQYF. The DNA for the CDR3 is TGTGCCAGCAGCGGCAGAGACAGGGGCTTTGAAAGCTCCTACGAGCAGTACTTC. The gene calls are TRBV7-9 and TRBJ2-7; 8 nucleotides align to TRBD1. The V gene's germline CDR1 is SEHNR and CDR2 FQNEAQ (reference sequence). This CDR3 contains 18 residues. The V segment lost 5 bases and the J segment 0 bases; nucleotides outside the gene matches: 15.

V gene TRBV5-1 combines with J gene TRBJ2-3, with D unclear. The CDR3 contains 12 residues. V lost 4 bases and J 3 bases, leaving 6 bases between the germline ends. The germline V gene encodes CDR1 SGHRS and CDR2 YFSETQ. DNA of the CDR3: TGCGCCAGCAGCCGACTGACAGATACGCAGTATTTT. The encoded protein is CASSRLTDTQYF.

This chain joins TRBV28 and TRBJ2-7, with D uncertain. The CDR3 loop spans 12 amino acids. Between the trimmed V and J ends, which lost 5 bases and 1 base, there was a span of 6 bases. CDR1 MDHEN and CDR2 SYDVKM come from the germline V gene. In DNA form, the CDR3 reads TGTGCCAGCAGTACCTATTCCTACGAGCAGTACTTC. Its translation is CASSTYSYEQYF.

The chain employs TRBV19 and TRBJ2-5, with D tentatively TRBD1 (6 bases). V lost 5 bases, J lost 5 bases, and 12 bases lay in between. Germline V gene sequence: CDR1 LNHDA, CDR2 SQIVND (reference sequence). This CDR3 is 13 amino acids long. The CDR3: CASSPGVRETQYF. In nucleotides, the CDR3 is TGTGCCAGTAGTCCAGGGGTTCGGGAGACCCAGTACTTC.

This clone was recorded a few times. The genes are TRBV29-1 and TRBJ1-2; D is undetermined. CDR3 length: 11 amino acids. V shed 4 bases and J shed 4 bases, with 7 bases lying between them. Germline CDR1 SQVTM, CDR2 ANQGSEA. The CDR3 loop reads CSVGAVYGYTF. The CDR3 DNA sequence: TGCAGCGTTGGGGCTGTCTATGGCTACACCTTC.

The sample holds a few counts of this clone. This chain joins TRBV2 and TRBJ2-7; 13 positions agree with TRBD2. This CDR3 spans 14 amino acids. Per the germline V gene, CDR1 is SNHLY and CDR2 is FYNNEI. V lost 10 bases to trimming and J lost 7 bases; unmatched junction nucleotides: 10. CDR3 loop: CAKATSGRIGEQYF. The CDR3 DNA follows: TGTGCCAAAGCGACTAGCGGGAGGATAGGGGAGCAGTACTTC.

This clone occurred a few times. This chain links TRBV28 with TRBJ2-5, with a possible D match to TRBD2 (6 bases). The germline gives CDR1 MDHEN, CDR2 SYDVKM. This CDR3 has 14 residues. Deletions cut 6 bases from V and 11 bases from J, with 22 bases between. The CDR3: CASRGTLAAPRQYF. CDR3 nucleotides: TGTGCCAGCAGGGGGACTCTAGCTGCCCCCCGGCAGTACTTC.

This clone was observed a handful of times. The chain combines TRBV6-5 with TRBJ2-7; TRBD2 is a possible D gene (5 bases). Trimming took 4 bases from V and 1 from J, leaving 11 bases between them. The CDR3 length is 14 residues. Per the germline V gene, CDR1 is MNHEY and CDR2 is SVGAGI. In nucleotides, the CDR3 is TGTGCCAGCAGTTGGGAACGGGGATCCTACGAGCAGTACTTC. Protein: CASSWERGSYEQYF.

The chain has TRBV10-1 and TRBJ1-5; TRBD1 is a possible D gene (6 bases). The CDR3 extends over 12 amino acids. The V and J ends lost 6 bases and 9 bases respectively, with 12 bases between them. The V gene's germline CDR1 is WNHNN and CDR2 SYGVQD (reference sequence). The CDR3 region is CASRQGRRPQHF. The CDR3 DNA is TGCGCCAGCAGACAGGGTCGTCGGCCCCAGCATTTT.